The 29 T cell receptor beta chains reported below all come from one sample, sequenced in a study of blood T cell repertoires in COVID-19 (dated by TCRdb to the early 2020s). The library came from the immunoSEQ multiplex PCR assay. TCRdb limited this immuneACCESS table to in-frame rearrangements with V and J called. A share of clones is missing; checked studies link under half to unresolved V genes, and the rest is unexplained. The sample table records a few hundred thousand clones; around nine tenths of these occur just once. Roughly an eighth of the sample is in the top ten clones. Sequencing used peripheral blood. Source of these receptors: a woman aged 60-75 years with acute or convalescent COVID-19.

The chain combines TRBV6-5 with TRBJ1-6; D not resolved. This CDR3 has 14 residues. Deletions cut 6 bases from V and 5 bases from J, with 11 bases between. CDR1 is MNHEY, CDR2 SVGAGI, per germline. The CDR3 coding sequence is TGTGCCAGCAGAGGCGGAACCGATAATTCACCCCTCCACTTT. It specifies CASRGGTDNSPLHF.

CDR3 DNA sequence: TGTGCCAGCAGTGGCAGGGGGACGGACGCTGAAGCTTTCTTT. Residues: CASSGRGTDAEAFF. The chain is built from TRBV2 and TRBJ1-1; 7 nucleotides agree with TRBD1. Germline values: CDR1 SNHLY, CDR2 FYNNEI. Germline trimming cut 4 bases from V and 6 bases from J; bases unmatched to any gene: 8. This CDR3 is 14 amino acids long. Full variable domain (outside the CDR3, taken from reference TRBV2 and TRBJ1-1): EPEVTQTPSHQVTQMGQEVILRCVPISNHLYFYWYRQILGQKVEFLVSFYNNEISEKSEIFDDQFSVERPDGSNFTLKIRSTKLEDSAMYFCASSGRGTDAEAFFGQGTRLTVV.

CDR3 sequence (DNA): TGTGCCAGCAGCTGGGCGGTTAGCGGGGGCAGTTACAATGAGCAGTTCTTC. Protein sequence: CASSWAVSGGSYNEQFF. The chain is built from TRBV7-2 and TRBJ2-1; 9 bases agree with TRBD2. Germline V gene sequence: CDR1 SGHTA, CDR2 FQGNSA. This CDR3 spans 17 amino acids. Unmatched junction bases numbered 11, after V lost 4 bases and J lost 4 bases.

The chain recombines TRBV11-2 with TRBJ1-1; weak D call: TRBD1 (5 bases). The germline V gene encodes CDR1 SGHAT and CDR2 FQNNGV. This CDR3 has 13 residues. The V and J ends lost 3 bases and 12 bases respectively, with 17 bases between them. The CDR3 DNA reads TGTGCCAGCAGCTTGAGGTTAACGGGGGATCCTTTCTTT. Translation: CASSLRLTGDPFF.

This chain connects TRBV27 to TRBJ1-4, with a possible D match to TRBD1 (5 bases). CDR3 length: 16 amino acids. CDR1 MNHEY and CDR2 SMNVEV come from the germline V gene (reference sequence). V lost 2 bases and J lost 3, with 13 bases in between. CDR3 DNA sequence: TGTGCCAGCAGTTTAGGTGGGGCATGGGCTAATGAAAAACTGTTTTTT. Its protein product is CASSLGGAWANEKLFF.

The gene calls are TRBV29-1 and TRBJ2-3, with 7 bases fitting TRBD2. V was pared by 6 bases and J by 4 bases, with 7 bases of the junction left unmatched. The CDR3 is made up of 13 amino acids. Germline values: CDR1 SQVTM, CDR2 ANQGSEA. The CDR3 here is CSVRGVSADTQYF. Here the CDR3 DNA reads TGCAGCGTCCGGGGGGTCAGCGCAGATACGCAGTATTTT.

This chain uses TRBV19 with TRBJ1-2, with D possibly being TRBD1 (5 bases). Germline CDR1 reads LNHDA; CDR2 reads SQIVND (reference sequence). The CDR3 spans 11 residues. With 8 bases removed from V and 6 bases from J, the gap between germline ends came to 10 bases. The chain's CDR3 is CASDQGNGYTF. The CDR3 nucleotides read TGTGCCAGTGATCAGGGAAATGGCTACACCTTC.

This chain connects TRBV7-2 to TRBJ1-1; perhaps TRBD1 as D (5 bases). In germline, CDR1 is SGHTA, CDR2 FQGNSA. The CDR3 is made up of 16 amino acids. Trimming cost V 0 bases and J 0 bases, with 11 bases left between them. The CDR3 here is CASSLAAGRMNTEAFF. DNA of the CDR3: TGTGCCAGCAGCTTAGCCGCGGGACGGATGAACACTGAAGCTTTCTTT.

The rearrangement joins TRBV7-6 to TRBJ2-1; 8 nucleotides align to TRBD1. Trimming cost V 2 bases and J 1 base; bases outside gene matches: 4. The CDR3 runs to 16 residues. Germline V gives CDR1 SGHVS, CDR2 FNYEAQ. Here the CDR3 DNA reads TGTGCCAGCAGCTTATCGACAGGGGAGTCCTACAATGAGCAGTTCTTC. This translates into CASSLSTGESYNEQFF.

The chain combines TRBV7-9 with TRBJ2-3; possibly TRBD2 for D (5 bases). The germline V and J ends were trimmed by 5 bases and 2 bases, with 14 bases remaining between them. There are 15 residues in the CDR3. CDR1 is SEHNR and CDR2 is FQNEAQ in the germline V gene (reference sequence). The CDR3 loop is CASSPRGSATDTQYF. The CDR3 coding sequence is TGTGCCAGCAGCCCCCGGGGTAGCGCCACAGATACGCAGTATTTT.

The chain combines TRBV2 with TRBJ2-2; TRBD1 might be the D (6 bases). The germline V gene has CDR1 SNHLY and CDR2 FYNNEI. V lost 5 bases to trimming and J lost 7 bases, with 11 bases between them. This CDR3 is 13 amino acids long. This chain's CDR3 is CASSTQGIGELFF. The CDR3, as DNA: TGTGCCAGCAGTACACAGGGAATCGGGGAGCTGTTTTTT.

A single count supports this clone. This chain joins TRBV7-9 and TRBJ1-2, with a tentative D call TRBD1 (5 bases). The CDR3 is 11 amino acids. The V gene lost 5 bases and the J gene lost 7 bases, with 8 bases spanning the gap. In germline, CDR1 is SEHNR, CDR2 FQNEAQ (reference sequence). CDR3 in amino acids: CASSATVGYTF. As DNA, the CDR3 is TGTGCCAGCAGCGCGACAGTTGGCTACACCTTC.

This clone was seen a single time. The gene calls are TRBV11-2 and TRBJ2-7, with 9 nucleotides matching TRBD1. The CDR3 loop spans 16 amino acids. CDR1 and CDR2 from the germline V gene are SGHAT and FQNNGV. V lost 1 base to trimming and J lost 2 bases; unmatched junction nucleotides: 6. The CDR3 protein is CASSLGPTGGAYEQYF. Written as DNA, the CDR3 is TGTGCCAGCAGCTTAGGGCCGACAGGGGGAGCCTACGAGCAGTACTTC.

This clone occurred once. The CDR3, as DNA: TGTGCCACCAGCAGAGATTACCCGGCTAGCGGGAGATCGGGTGAGCAGTTCTTC. Its translation is CATSRDYPASGRSGEQFF. This rearrangement joins TRBV15 to TRBJ2-1, with 10 positions matching TRBD2. V gave up 0 bases and J gave up 9 bases; unmatched junction bases: 14. The CDR3 totals 18 residues. CDR1 is LNHNV and CDR2 is YYDKDF in the germline V gene (reference sequence).

This rearrangement joins TRBV7-9 to TRBJ2-2, with unresolved D. The CDR3 covers 19 residues. V dropped 2 bases and J dropped 4 bases, with 23 bases sitting between them. Germline CDR1 is SEHNR and CDR2 is FQNEAQ (reference sequence). This CDR3 reads CASSLPAPGIVIGTGELFF. In DNA, the CDR3 is TGTGCCAGCAGCTTACCGGCGCCAGGCATTGTCATTGGCACCGGGGAGCTGTTTTTT. The complete variable domain, with remaining parts taken from reference TRBV7-9 and TRBJ2-2, reads DTGVSQNPRHKITKRGQNVTFRCDPISEHNRLYWYRQTLGQGPEFLTYFQNEAQLEKSRLLSDRFSAERPKGSFSTLEIQRTEQGDSAMYLCASSLPAPGIVIGTGELFFGEGSRLTVL.

This rearrangement joins TRBV28 to TRBJ2-2, with 9 bases identical to TRBD1. The germline gives CDR1 MDHEN, CDR2 SYDVKM. The length of the CDR3 is 15 residues. The ends lost 5 bases at V and 6 bases at J; junction bases unmatched: 7. The CDR3 reads CASSTGGRVAGELFF. DNA of the CDR3: TGTGCCAGCAGTACAGGGGGCAGGGTAGCCGGGGAGCTGTTTTTT. Full variable domain (remainder filled in from reference TRBV28 and TRBJ2-2): DVKVTQSSRYLVKRTGEKVFLECVQDMDHENMFWYRQDPGLGLRLIYFSYDVKMKEKGDIPEGYSVSREKKERFSLILESASTNQTSMYLCASSTGGRVAGELFFGEGSRLTVL.

This chain uses TRBV10-3 with TRBJ2-7; TRBD1 might be the D (5 bases). V was pared by 0 bases and J by 4 bases, with 10 bases between. CDR3 length: 14 residues. Per the germline V gene, CDR1 is ENHRY and CDR2 is SYGVKD. The CDR3 DNA sequence: TGTGCCATCAGTGAGTCGGAGACAGAGTACGAGCAGTACTTC. Amino acid sequence: CAISESETEYEQYF.

This clone came up a few times. The genes are TRBV4-2 and TRBJ1-2; D is possibly TRBD1 (5 bases). This CDR3 spans 14 amino acids. Germline lookup yields CDR1 LGHNA and CDR2 YNFKEQ. The V gene lost 0 bases and the J gene lost 7 bases, with 12 bases spanning the gap. The CDR3 reads CASSQDATGGGYTF. In DNA, the CDR3 is TGTGCCAGCAGCCAAGATGCGACGGGGGGTGGCTACACCTTC.

The chain combines TRBV27 with TRBJ2-1; D possibly corresponds to TRBD2 (5 bases). The CDR3 runs to 13 residues. The V and J ends lost 6 bases and 8 bases respectively, with 14 bases between them. The V gene's germline CDR1 is MNHEY and CDR2 SMNVEV (reference sequence). CDR3 protein: CASSLDSRDEQFF. CDR3 sequence (DNA): TGTGCCAGCAGCCTGGACTCCCGAGATGAGCAGTTCTTC.

The chain employs TRBV7-9 and TRBJ1-2, with D perhaps matching TRBD1 (5 bases). There are 15 residues in the CDR3. CDR1 and CDR2 (germline): SEHNR, FQNEAQ (reference sequence). V lost 2 bases and J lost 0, with 10 bases in between. As DNA, the CDR3 is TGTGCCAGCAGCTTACCGGGGGGTTCTAACTATGGCTACACCTTC. Amino acids: CASSLPGGSNYGYTF.

This clone was counted a single time. The chain combines TRBV28 with TRBJ2-1; TRBD2 matches at 12 bases. Germline CDR1 is MDHEN and CDR2 is SYDVKM. V lost 3 bases to trimming and J lost 11 bases; unmatched junction nucleotides: 14. The CDR3 is 17 amino acids. CDR3 residues: CASSFPLAGGPVPKQFF. In DNA form, the CDR3 reads TGTGCCAGCAGTTTTCCTCTAGCGGGAGGGCCGGTCCCCAAGCAGTTCTTC.

The chain links TRBV27 to TRBJ1-1, with D possibly matching TRBD1 (6 bases). Germline assignment: CDR1 MNHEY and CDR2 SMNVEV (reference sequence). The CDR3 is made up of 13 amino acids. V lost 7 bases and J 1 base, leaving 10 bases between the germline ends. CDR3 sequence reads: CASNRAPNTEAFF. Written as DNA, the CDR3 is TGTGCCAGCAACAGGGCCCCGAACACTGAAGCTTTCTTT.

The chain employs TRBV6-5 and TRBJ2-7, with TRBD1 matching over 12 bases. Germline CDR1 and CDR2: MNHEY and SVGAGI. V trimming: 7 bases; J trimming: 6 bases; junction bases outside the gene matches: 7. The CDR3 has 14 residues. DNA of the CDR3: TGTGCCAGCACCGGGACAGGGGGCCTCGGCGAGCAGTACTTC. It encodes CASTGTGGLGEQYF.

For this clone: The germline gene is not matched at one end of the junction; a read error may be the cause. The chain employs TRBV5-5 and TRBJ2-7, with a weak D call TRBD1 (6 bases). The V gene's germline CDR1 is SGHKS and CDR2 YYEKEE (reference sequence). The CDR3 loop spans 14 amino acids. CDR3 protein: CASSLGGQTYEQYF. The CDR3 nucleotides read TGTGCCAGCAGTTTGGGCGGACAGACCTACGAGCAGTACTTC. The full variable domain, completed using reference TRBV5-5 and TRBJ2-7, is DAGVTQSPTHLIKTRGQQVTLRCSPISGHKSVSWYQQVLGQGPQFIFQYYEKEERGRGNFPDRFSARQFPNYSSELNVNALLLGDSALYLCASSLGGQTYEQYFGPGTRLTVT.

This chain uses TRBV27 with TRBJ2-4, with D perhaps TRBD2 (6 bases). Per the germline V gene, CDR1 is MNHEY and CDR2 is SMNVEV (reference sequence). Trimming removed 6 bases at V and 1 base at J, with 16 bases between. This CDR3 is 16 amino acids long. The CDR3 region has the DNA TGTGCCAGCAGCCTTTTTACGGCGGGGGCCAAAAACATTCAGTACTTC. Protein: CASSLFTAGAKNIQYF.

The rearrangement joins TRBV30 to TRBJ2-7; 8 nucleotides line up with TRBD1. The length of the CDR3 is 15 residues. V shed 3 bases, J shed 3 bases, and the junction held 10 bases outside the gene matches. Germline loops: CDR1 GTSNPN, CDR2 SVGIG (reference sequence). This chain's CDR3 is CAWRDWTGSNYEQYF. Written as DNA, the CDR3 is TGTGCCTGGAGGGACTGGACAGGGAGTAACTACGAGCAGTACTTC. The full variable domain, completed using reference TRBV30 and TRBJ2-7, is SQTIHQWPATLVQPVGSPLSLECTVEGTSNPNLYWYRQAAGRGLQLLFYSVGIGQISSEVPQNLSASRPQDRQFILSSKKLLLSDSGFYLCAWRDWTGSNYEQYFGPGTRLTVT.

A few counts support this clone. The chain couples TRBV10-3 to TRBJ2-1, with TRBD1 matching 8 bases. The V gene end was trimmed by 8 bases and the J gene end by 4 bases; junction bases not matched to a gene: 7. The germline gives CDR1 ENHRY, CDR2 SYGVKD. CDR3 length: 14 amino acids. The CDR3 region is CAIQGQADYNEQFF. CDR3 DNA: TGTGCCATCCAGGGACAGGCGGATTACAATGAGCAGTTCTTC.

J is TRBJ2-1 and V is TRBV5-1, with a possible D match to TRBD2 (5 bases). The V gene lost 4 bases and the J gene lost 6 bases, with 17 bases spanning the gap. This CDR3 comprises 15 residues. Looked up from germline, CDR1 is SGHRS and CDR2 is YFSETQ. The DNA of the CDR3 is TGCGCCAGCAGCGCCGGAGACTATGGACTCAATGAGCAGTTCTTC. Encoded protein: CASSAGDYGLNEQFF.

The genes are TRBV5-1 and TRBJ1-6; 8 bases are shared with TRBD1. The CDR3 consists of 16 residues. V lost 0 bases, J lost 7 bases, and 6 bases stayed unmatched. Per the germline V gene, CDR1 is SGHRS and CDR2 is YFSETQ. The DNA for the CDR3 is TGCGCCAGCAGCTTGGGGACAGGGAATCAGAATTCACCCCTCCACTTT. Translation: CASSLGTGNQNSPLHF.